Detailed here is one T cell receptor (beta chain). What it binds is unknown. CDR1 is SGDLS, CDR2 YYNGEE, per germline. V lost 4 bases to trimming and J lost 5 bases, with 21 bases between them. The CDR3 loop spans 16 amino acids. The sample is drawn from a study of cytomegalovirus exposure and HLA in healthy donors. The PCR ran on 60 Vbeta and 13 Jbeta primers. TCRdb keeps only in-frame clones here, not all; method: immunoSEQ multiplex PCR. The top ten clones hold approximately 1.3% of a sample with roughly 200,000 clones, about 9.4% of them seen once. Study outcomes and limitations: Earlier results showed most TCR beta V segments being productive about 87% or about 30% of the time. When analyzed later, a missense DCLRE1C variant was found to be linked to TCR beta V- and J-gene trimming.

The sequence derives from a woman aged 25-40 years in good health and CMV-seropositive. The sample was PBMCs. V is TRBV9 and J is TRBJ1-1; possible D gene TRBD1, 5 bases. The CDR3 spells CASSPFVGRAGTEAFF. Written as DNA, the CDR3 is TGTGCCAGCAGCCCCTTTGTAGGCAGGGCGGGAACTGAAGCTTTCTTT.